This entry features one TCR beta chain sequence. Its antigen is unknown. The junction shows a germline mismatch at one end, possibly a read error. The data were taken from a study of read filtering for tumor transcriptome and immune sequencing. As for the study in general: R-ISS stage counts were roughly eight for I, about 16 for II, 6 or 7 for III. TCR-mapped reads were about 4 to 11 million with IR-seq versus 85 to 1273 with RNA-seq. Study outcomes and limitations: Correlation between methods rose after single-read clonotypes were removed.

CDR3 size: 17 residues. Germline V gene sequence: CDR1 MNHEY, CDR2 SMNVEV (reference sequence). Bone marrow was sampled from every patient at the time of active disease. From about 400 ng of RNA, a library with molecular barcoded alpha/delta and beta/gamma adaptors was made. TCRdb re-called the reads through MiXCR, storing one row per CDR3 protein. This table has 100,000 to 150,000 distinct CDR3 sequences, 13% appearing once. Material for sequencing was a population of CD138-negative cells sorted from bone marrow. The sequence was obtained from a donor at least 40 years old with multiple myeloma. The V gene is TRBV27, the J gene TRBJ2-1, with a tentative D call TRBD2 (5 bases). CDR3 bases: TGTGCCAGCAGTTTAATTGGGCGGGTGCACTCCTACAATGTGCAGTTCTTC. Translation gives CASSLIGRVHSYNVQFF.